These T cell receptor beta chains were read from a single sample in a study of neurological immune-mediated disorders. TCRdb reanalysed the 5' RACE reads using MiXCR and keeps one entry per CDR3 protein. This table holds about 74,000 distinct CDR3 sequences, 5.2% found once. The sample taken for sequencing was PBMCs. The receptor source for this set is a man between 18 and 35 years old with multiple sclerosis. The CDR3 runs from the conserved cysteine through the conserved F or W. The order of the fields is CDR3 length, D gene, J gene, V gene, clone size, CDR3 DNA, CDR3 protein. A D gene is named only where the DNA matches it firmly. The size entry is marked missing in some rows and otherwise reads once, few, many or a size class.

cdr3_length: 16; d_call: .; j_call: TRBJ1-5; v_call: TRBV6-6; clone_size: many; cdr3_nt: TGTGCCAGCAGTTACGGTTCTGGGTTTAGCAATCAGCCCCAGCATTTT; cdr3_aa: CASSYGSGFSNQPQHF
cdr3_length: 15; d_call: TRBD1; j_call: TRBJ1-6; v_call: TRBV15; clone_size: many; cdr3_nt: TGTGCCACCAGCAGAGCGGGGACAGGTCATTCACCCCTCAACTTT; cdr3_aa: CATSRAGTGHSPLNF
cdr3_length: 14; d_call: .; j_call: TRBJ2-7; v_call: TRBV7-2; clone_size: many; cdr3_nt: TGTGCCAGCAGCCCGCCGCGTTCCCTCTACGAGCAGTACTTC; cdr3_aa: CASSPPRSLYEQYF
cdr3_length: 16; d_call: TRBD1; j_call: TRBJ1-6; v_call: TRBV5-1; clone_size: many; cdr3_nt: TGCGCCAGCAGCTTGGTAGGGACAGGGTTTGCCTCACCCCTCCACTTT; cdr3_aa: CASSLVGTGFASPLHF
cdr3_length: 11; d_call: .; j_call: TRBJ2-3; v_call: TRBV5-1; clone_size: many; cdr3_nt: TGCGCCAGCAGCTCCTCGGATACGCAGTATTTT; cdr3_aa: CASSSSDTQYF
cdr3_length: 13; d_call: .; j_call: TRBJ1-3; v_call: TRBV12-3/TRBV12-4; clone_size: many; cdr3_nt: TGTGCCAGCAGTGTCGCAGCTGGAAACACCATATATTTT; cdr3_aa: CASSVAAGNTIYF
cdr3_length: 17; d_call: .; j_call: TRBJ1-3; v_call: TRBV7-3; clone_size: many; cdr3_nt: TGTGCCAGCAGCCCGCGCTTGGACGGCTCTTTCGGAAACACCATATATTTT; cdr3_aa: CASSPRLDGSFGNTIYF
cdr3_length: 15; d_call: .; j_call: TRBJ1-5; v_call: TRBV12-5; clone_size: many; cdr3_nt: TGTGCTAGTGGTCCTACAGGGACTGGCAATCAGCCCCAGCATTTT; cdr3_aa: CASGPTGTGNQPQHF
cdr3_length: 12; d_call: .; j_call: TRBJ2-3; v_call: TRBV20-1; clone_size: many; cdr3_nt: TGCAGTGCTACCGAAAGAGTAGATACGCAGTATTTT; cdr3_aa: CSATERVDTQYF
cdr3_length: 15; d_call: TRBD2; j_call: TRBJ2-5; v_call: TRBV7-2; clone_size: many; cdr3_nt: TGTGCCAGCAGCTTAGGGACTAGCGGGAGAGAGACCCAGTACTTC; cdr3_aa: CASSLGTSGRETQYF
cdr3_length: 13; d_call: .; j_call: TRBJ2-7; v_call: TRBV7-9; clone_size: .; cdr3_nt: TGTGCCAGCAGCTTCGAGGGATGGGACGAGCAGTACTTC; cdr3_aa: CASSFEGWDEQYF
cdr3_length: 13; d_call: .; j_call: TRBJ1-5; v_call: TRBV6-1; clone_size: many; cdr3_nt: TGTGCCAGCAGTGTGCGTAGCAATCAGCCCCAGCATTTT; cdr3_aa: CASSVRSNQPQHF
cdr3_length: 16; d_call: TRBD2; j_call: TRBJ2-5; v_call: TRBV5-1; clone_size: few; cdr3_nt: TGCGCCAGCAGCTCATCAGGACTAGCGGGACAAGAGACCCAGTACTTC; cdr3_aa: CASSSSGLAGQETQYF
cdr3_length: 15; d_call: .; j_call: TRBJ1-1; v_call: TRBV7-8; clone_size: many; cdr3_nt: TGTGCCAGCAGCTCGTTTCGGGGCCCGAACACTGAAGCTTTCTTT; cdr3_aa: CASSSFRGPNTEAFF
cdr3_length: 15; d_call: TRBD2; j_call: TRBJ2-3; v_call: TRBV20-1; clone_size: many; cdr3_nt: TGCAGTGCTATGGGACTAGCGGGGAGGACAGATACGCAGTATTTT; cdr3_aa: CSAMGLAGRTDTQYF
cdr3_length: 17; d_call: TRBD2; j_call: TRBJ2-5; v_call: TRBV7-6; clone_size: .; cdr3_nt: TGTGCCAGCAGCTTAAGTCCGGGACTAGCGGGGGGCGAGACCCAGTACTTC; cdr3_aa: CASSLSPGLAGGETQYF
cdr3_length: 13; d_call: TRBD1; j_call: TRBJ1-3; v_call: TRBV20-1; clone_size: many; cdr3_nt: TGCAGTGCTAACGTCAGGGGGACAAACACCATATATTTT; cdr3_aa: CSANVRGTNTIYF
cdr3_length: 16; d_call: TRBD1; j_call: TRBJ2-7; v_call: TRBV15; clone_size: many; cdr3_nt: TGTGCCACCAGCAGGGGAGGTAGCAGGGGGCTCTACGAGCAGTACTTC; cdr3_aa: CATSRGGSRGLYEQYF
cdr3_length: 18; d_call: TRBD2; j_call: TRBJ2-5; v_call: TRBV5-1; clone_size: many; cdr3_nt: TGCGCCAGCAGCTTGGGGACTAGCGGAGGGGGACCACAAGAGACCCAGTACTTC; cdr3_aa: CASSLGTSGGGPQETQYF
cdr3_length: 14; d_call: TRBD2; j_call: TRBJ2-1; v_call: TRBV27; clone_size: .; cdr3_nt: TGTGCCAGCAGTTTATGGGAGGGGTCGGATGAGCAGTTCTTC; cdr3_aa: CASSLWEGSDEQFF
cdr3_length: 15; d_call: TRBD2; j_call: TRBJ2-7; v_call: TRBV6-2/TRBV6-3; clone_size: .; cdr3_nt: TGTGCCAGCAGTTACTCGACTAGCGGGACCTACGAGCAGTACTTC; cdr3_aa: CASSYSTSGTYEQYF
cdr3_length: 14; d_call: .; j_call: TRBJ1-5; v_call: TRBV20-1; clone_size: many; cdr3_nt: TGCAGTGCTACTCCCCGCGGGTTGAATCAGCCCCAGAATTTT; cdr3_aa: CSATPRGLNQPQNF
cdr3_length: 17; d_call: .; j_call: TRBJ2-3; v_call: TRBV25-1; clone_size: .; cdr3_nt: TGTGCCAGCAGTACGCGTCGGGGATCTCATGGGACAGATACGCAGTATTTT; cdr3_aa: CASSTRRGSHGTDTQYF
cdr3_length: 13; d_call: .; j_call: TRBJ2-7; v_call: TRBV5-1; clone_size: many; cdr3_nt: TGCGCCAGCAGCTTGAGCCTGGTCGACGAGCAGTACTTC; cdr3_aa: CASSLSLVDEQYF
cdr3_length: 13; d_call: .; j_call: TRBJ2-7; v_call: TRBV20-1; clone_size: medium-sized; cdr3_nt: TGCAGTGCTAGAGATGTAGCATCCTACGAGCAGTACTTC; cdr3_aa: CSARDVASYEQYF
cdr3_length: 15; d_call: TRBD2; j_call: TRBJ2-7; v_call: TRBV5-1; clone_size: many; cdr3_nt: TGCGCCAGCAGTTATCCGGGACTAGCGGCCTACGAGCAGTACTTC; cdr3_aa: CASSYPGLAAYEQYF
cdr3_length: 17; d_call: TRBD2; j_call: TRBJ2-1; v_call: TRBV7-2; clone_size: few; cdr3_nt: TGTGCCAGCAGCTTAGGCGGACTAGCGGCGAGGAACAATGAGCAGTTCTTC; cdr3_aa: CASSLGGLAARNNEQFF
cdr3_length: 16; d_call: TRBD1; j_call: TRBJ1-2; v_call: TRBV6-6; clone_size: many; cdr3_nt: TGTGCCAGCAGTTACTCTTTCACAGGGGGCGCCGATGGCTACACCTTC; cdr3_aa: CASSYSFTGGADGYTF
cdr3_length: 13; d_call: .; j_call: TRBJ1-5; v_call: TRBV7-2; clone_size: many; cdr3_nt: TGTGCCAGCAGCTTAGCCCCCAATCAGCCCCAGCATTTT; cdr3_aa: CASSLAPNQPQHF
cdr3_length: 14; d_call: TRBD1; j_call: TRBJ1-2; v_call: TRBV6-1; clone_size: many; cdr3_nt: TGTGCCAGCAGTTACGACAGGGGAGGTGATGGCTACACCTTC; cdr3_aa: CASSYDRGGDGYTF
cdr3_length: 13; d_call: .; j_call: TRBJ1-1; v_call: TRBV6-1; clone_size: many; cdr3_nt: TGTGCCAGCAGCACAGTGTTGAACACTGAAGCTTTCTTT; cdr3_aa: CASSTVLNTEAFF
cdr3_length: 14; d_call: .; j_call: TRBJ2-5; v_call: TRBV14; clone_size: many; cdr3_nt: TGTGCCAGCAGCCAGCCGGGACTCACTGCGGCCCAGTACTTC; cdr3_aa: CASSQPGLTAAQYF
cdr3_length: 15; d_call: .; j_call: TRBJ2-7; v_call: TRBV4-3; clone_size: many; cdr3_nt: TGCGCCAGCAGCCAGGGTCGGACGGCAACCTACGAGCAGTACTTC; cdr3_aa: CASSQGRTATYEQYF
cdr3_length: 14; d_call: .; j_call: TRBJ2-4; v_call: TRBV20-1; clone_size: many; cdr3_nt: TGCAGTGCCCACAGGGCGGGGGAAGAAAACATTCAGTACTTC; cdr3_aa: CSAHRAGEENIQYF
cdr3_length: 14; d_call: TRBD2; j_call: TRBJ2-2; v_call: TRBV20-1; clone_size: many; cdr3_nt: TGCAGTGCAGCCCTAGCGGGCACAACCGGGGAGCTGTTTTTT; cdr3_aa: CSAALAGTTGELFF
cdr3_length: 12; d_call: .; j_call: TRBJ1-2; v_call: TRBV20-1; clone_size: many; cdr3_nt: TGCAGTGCTTCTCTGGGGGGCATTGGCTACACCTTC; cdr3_aa: CSASLGGIGYTF
cdr3_length: 13; d_call: .; j_call: TRBJ1-1; v_call: TRBV10-3; clone_size: many; cdr3_nt: TGTGCCATCAGCCCCTGGGGGGACACTGAAGCTTTCTTT; cdr3_aa: CAISPWGDTEAFF
cdr3_length: 15; d_call: TRBD2; j_call: TRBJ2-1; v_call: TRBV12-3/TRBV12-4; clone_size: .; cdr3_nt: TGTGCCAGCACCGTTAGCGGGGGGGATATTAATGAGCAGTTCTTC; cdr3_aa: CASTVSGGDINEQFF
cdr3_length: 14; d_call: .; j_call: TRBJ2-2; v_call: TRBV4-3; clone_size: many; cdr3_nt: TGCGCCAGCAGCCCTCAACGGCGGGTCGGGGAGCTGTTTTTT; cdr3_aa: CASSPQRRVGELFF
cdr3_length: 12; d_call: .; j_call: TRBJ2-1; v_call: TRBV12-3/TRBV12-4; clone_size: .; cdr3_nt: TGTGCCAGCACCCTCCTTCACAATGAGCAGTTCTTC; cdr3_aa: CASTLLHNEQFF
cdr3_length: 14; d_call: TRBD1; j_call: TRBJ1-1; v_call: TRBV7-6; clone_size: .; cdr3_nt: TGTGCCAGCAGCCGCCGACAGGGGAACACTGAAGCTTTCTTT; cdr3_aa: CASSRRQGNTEAFF
cdr3_length: 17; d_call: TRBD2; j_call: TRBJ2-1; v_call: TRBV20-1; clone_size: many; cdr3_nt: TGCAGTGCTAGAGAACTGGGACTAGCGGTCAGCTACAATGAGCAGTTCTTC; cdr3_aa: CSARELGLAVSYNEQFF
cdr3_length: 14; d_call: .; j_call: TRBJ1-1; v_call: TRBV5-1; clone_size: many; cdr3_nt: TGCGCCAGCAGCTTGGGCAGGGAGAGGACTGAAGCTTTCTTT; cdr3_aa: CASSLGRERTEAFF
cdr3_length: 17; d_call: TRBD2; j_call: TRBJ2-3; v_call: TRBV24-1; clone_size: .; cdr3_nt: TGTGCCACCAGTGCTTTTGGGACTAGCGGGGTGACAGATACGCAGTATTTT; cdr3_aa: CATSAFGTSGVTDTQYF
cdr3_length: 12; d_call: .; j_call: TRBJ2-5; v_call: TRBV6-5; clone_size: many; cdr3_nt: TGTGCCAGCAGTCGCCGGGGGGAGACCCAGTACTTC; cdr3_aa: CASSRRGETQYF
cdr3_length: 15; d_call: .; j_call: TRBJ1-6; v_call: TRBV7-3; clone_size: many; cdr3_nt: TGTGCCAGCAGCTTATTGGGGTTCCTTAATTCACCCCTCCACTTT; cdr3_aa: CASSLLGFLNSPLHF
cdr3_length: 15; d_call: TRBD2; j_call: TRBJ2-3; v_call: TRBV20-1; clone_size: many; cdr3_nt: TGCAGTGCTAGACGGGGGGGACCCAAAACAGATACGCAGTATTTT; cdr3_aa: CSARRGGPKTDTQYF
cdr3_length: 13; d_call: .; j_call: TRBJ2-7; v_call: TRBV12-3/TRBV12-4; clone_size: many; cdr3_nt: TGTGCCAGCAGTTTCCCCAGGGGATACGAGCAGTACTTC; cdr3_aa: CASSFPRGYEQYF
cdr3_length: 15; d_call: TRBD2; j_call: TRBJ2-1; v_call: TRBV4-2; clone_size: many; cdr3_nt: TGTGCCAGCAGCCAAGTGCCTAGCGGGAGCAATGAGCAGTTCTTC; cdr3_aa: CASSQVPSGSNEQFF
cdr3_length: 20; d_call: TRBD2; j_call: TRBJ2-1; v_call: TRBV5-1; clone_size: many; cdr3_nt: TGCGCCAGCAGCTTGGCAAGGTTGGGTTCAGCGGGAAGCTCCTACAATGAGCAGTTCTTC; cdr3_aa: CASSLARLGSAGSSYNEQFF
cdr3_length: 15; d_call: TRBD1; j_call: TRBJ1-6; v_call: TRBV5-5; clone_size: many; cdr3_nt: TGTGCCAGCACCCCGGCCGGGACAGGGGTTTCACCCCTCAACTTT; cdr3_aa: CASTPAGTGVSPLNF
cdr3_length: 15; d_call: TRBD2; j_call: TRBJ2-3; v_call: TRBV10-3; clone_size: many; cdr3_nt: TGTGCCATCGCCCGTAGCGGGACTGCCACAGATACGCAGTATTTT; cdr3_aa: CAIARSGTATDTQYF
cdr3_length: 13; d_call: .; j_call: TRBJ1-4; v_call: TRBV20-1; clone_size: many; cdr3_nt: TGCAGTGCTAGAGCTCTGAAGGGCGAAAAACTGTTTTTT; cdr3_aa: CSARALKGEKLFF